One and the same sample provided the 26 T cell receptor beta chains below, sequenced in a study of blood T cell repertoires in COVID-19. Sequencing used immunoSEQ multiplex PCR; TCRdb keeps in-frame clones, though not all of them. Altogether about 240,000 clones are present, 75% to 85% being singletons, with the ten largest covering 5.5%. Sequencing was carried out using peripheral blood. The receptors come from a human donor in a cohort sampled during active COVID-19.

The chain has TRBV2 and TRBJ2-2; D is possibly TRBD1 (6 bases). Germline CDR1 is SNHLY and CDR2 is FYNNEI. Trimming removed 4 bases from V and 0 bases from J, with 9 bases in between. The CDR3 contains 15 residues. The CDR3 DNA sequence: TGTGCCAGCAGTGTCTGGGGGCCGAACACCGGGGAGCTGTTTTTT. Protein product: CASSVWGPNTGELFF.

The rearrangement uses TRBV19 and TRBJ2-1; 11 bases agree with TRBD2. The J segment lost 8 bases and the V segment lost 7 bases, leaving 4 bases of the junction unmatched. Germline CDR1 reads LNHDA; CDR2 reads SQIVND (reference sequence). CDR3 length: 13 amino acids. DNA of the CDR3: TGTGCCAGTACCCCTAGCGGGAGGTATGAGCAGTTCTTC. This translates into CASTPSGRYEQFF.

The gene calls are TRBV30 and TRBJ2-3; D perhaps matches TRBD1 (5 bases). Trimming left V 1 base short and J 8 bases short, with 16 bases between. CDR3 size: 14 residues. Germline-derived CDR1 and CDR2 are GTSNPN and SVGIG (reference sequence). The CDR3 region has the DNA TGTGCCTGGAGTGCAAGTCCATTTCAGGGTACGCAGTATTTT. It yields the protein CAWSASPFQGTQYF.

V usage is TRBV6-5 and J usage is TRBJ1-2; D gene ambiguous. The CDR3 extends over 15 amino acids. The germline V and J ends were trimmed by 0 bases and 0 bases, with 8 bases remaining between them. CDR1 MNHEY and CDR2 SVGAGI come from the germline V gene. The CDR3 loop is CASSYSAQPNYGYTF. The CDR3 DNA reads as TGTGCCAGCAGTTACTCAGCACAGCCTAACTATGGCTACACCTTC.

The chain joins TRBV6-5 to TRBJ2-7; TRBD1 is a possible D gene (6 bases). V lost 3 bases, J lost 2 bases, and 11 bases lay in between. CDR1 and CDR2 (germline): MNHEY, SVGAGI. CDR3 length: 14 amino acids. The CDR3 DNA sequence: TGTGCCAGCAGTTATTGGCAGGGGCCCTACGAGCAGTACTTC. Protein sequence: CASSYWQGPYEQYF.

The rearrangement joins TRBV19 to TRBJ2-7; 9 bases line up with TRBD2. V trimming: 6 bases; J trimming: 5 bases; junction bases outside the gene matches: 5. The CDR3 extends over 13 amino acids. From germline, CDR1 is LNHDA and CDR2 SQIVND (reference sequence). For the CDR3, the DNA is TGTGCCAGTAGACGGCGGGAGGGACACGAGCAGTACTTC. As protein: CASRRREGHEQYF. The full variable domain, rest sourced from reference TRBV19 and TRBJ2-7, is DGGITQSPKYLFRKEGQNVTLSCEQNLNHDAMYWYRQDPGQGLRLIYYSQIVNDFQKGDIAEGYSVSREKKESFPLTVTSAQKNPTAFYLCASRRREGHEQYFGPGTRLTVT.

By its share, this clone is medium-sized. Other DNA sequences in this sample translate to the same CDR3. The rearrangement links TRBV19 to TRBJ1-5; perhaps TRBD1 as D (6 bases). This CDR3 contains 15 residues. Trimming took 5 bases from V and 0 from J, leaving 11 bases between them. CDR1 is LNHDA, CDR2 SQIVND, per germline (reference sequence). CDR3 nucleotide sequence: TGTGCCAGTAGTCCCGGACAGAATAGCAATCAGCCCCAGCATTTT. It specifies CASSPGQNSNQPQHF.

CDR3 protein: CAISQKDRAEQFF. The DNA for the CDR3 is TGTGCCATCAGTCAAAAGGACAGGGCTGAGCAGTTCTTC. V usage is TRBV10-3 and J usage is TRBJ2-1; 8 nucleotides line up with TRBD1. CDR3 length equals 13 residues. Germline V CDR1 and CDR2: ENHRY, SYGVKD. V dropped 5 bases and J dropped 9; count of bases not matched to a gene: 6.

Comment on this clone: At one of its ends the junction is not consistent with the germline gene, which may arise from a read error. The genes are TRBV12-3 or TRBV12-4 and TRBJ1-3; tentatively, D is TRBD1 (6 bases). The CDR3 sequence is 12 residues long. CDR3 protein: CASSLTSRDTTF. For the CDR3, the DNA is TGTGCCAGCAGTTTGACCTCCCGGGACACGACTTTT.

This clone came up once. The V call is TRBV6-1, the J call TRBJ1-1; 11 bases align to TRBD1. The germline V gene has CDR1 MNHNS and CDR2 SASEGT. V was pared by 3 bases and J by 1 base, with 7 bases of the junction left unmatched. The CDR3 is 17 residues long. The CDR3 region is CASSDKDRGRRNTEAFF. The CDR3 region has the DNA TGTGCCAGCAGTGATAAGGACAGGGGGCGAAGGAACACTGAAGCTTTCTTT.

The chain uses TRBV28 and TRBJ2-3; 9 nucleotides agree with TRBD2. CDR1 MDHEN and CDR2 SYDVKM come from the germline V gene. This CDR3 is built from 16 residues. V shed 6 bases and J 2 bases; nucleotides not matched to a gene: 9. CDR3 DNA sequence: TGTGCCAGCAGCAGCCCCTCTAGCGGGGTCACAGATACGCAGTATTTT. Translating it yields CASSSPSSGVTDTQYF.

The rearrangement uses TRBV19 and TRBJ1-5; possible D gene TRBD1, 5 bases. The CDR3 consists of 15 residues. Germline CDR1 and CDR2: LNHDA and SQIVND (reference sequence). V was pared by 6 bases and J by 1 base, with 13 bases between. The CDR3 sequence: CASRATVVSNQPQHF. CDR3 bases: TGTGCCAGTAGAGCGACAGTTGTCAGCAATCAGCCCCAGCATTTT.

This clone appeared a single time. V is TRBV5-6 and J is TRBJ1-5; TRBD1 matches at 7 bases. Germline loops: CDR1 SGHDT, CDR2 YYEEEE. After removal of 1 base from V and 4 bases from J, the junction contained 8 bases not matched to a gene. The CDR3 runs to 16 residues. CDR3 sequence: CASSLLTGERNQPQHF. CDR3 nucleotides: TGTGCCAGCAGCTTGCTTACAGGGGAGCGAAATCAGCCCCAGCATTTT. The whole variable domain, filled in from reference TRBV5-6 and TRBJ1-5, reads DAGVTQSPTHLIKTRGQQVTLRCSPKSGHDTVSWYQQALGQGPQFIFQYYEEEERQRGNFPDRFSGHQFPNYSSELNVNALLLGDSALYLCASSLLTGERNQPQHFGDGTRLSIL.

This clone was counted once. The chain recombines TRBV5-4 with TRBJ2-7; the match to TRBD2 covers 10 bases. V was pared by 3 bases and J by 5 bases, with 2 bases of the junction left unmatched. CDR1 and CDR2 from the germline V gene are SGHNT and YYREEE (reference sequence). The CDR3 has 13 amino acids. CDR3 loop: CASSYGTSDEQYF. CDR3 sequence (DNA): TGTGCCAGCAGCTACGGGACTAGCGACGAGCAGTACTTC.

This clone has a handful of counts. This rearrangement joins TRBV18 to TRBJ1-2; weak D call: TRBD1 (5 bases). V lost 6 bases, J lost 3 bases, and 11 bases lay in between. Germline values: CDR1 KGHSH, CDR2 LQKENI. The CDR3 contains 13 residues. The chain's CDR3 is CASSKTGDYGYTF. DNA for the CDR3: TGTGCCAGCTCCAAGACGGGGGACTATGGCTACACCTTC. Variable domain in full (rest from reference TRBV18 and TRBJ1-2): NAGVMQNPRHLVRRRGQEARLRCSPMKGHSHVYWYRQLPEEGLKFMVYLQKENIIDESGMPKERFSAEFPKEGPSILRIQQVVRGDSAAYFCASSKTGDYGYTFGSGTRLTVV.

The CDR3, as DNA: TGTGCCAGTAGTATAGGGGGCTCGAACACCGGGGAGCTGTTTTTT. Protein sequence: CASSIGGSNTGELFF. V and J are TRBV19 and TRBJ2-2, with D perhaps TRBD1 (5 bases). Trimming stripped 1 base from V and 0 bases from J, with 6 bases between. The CDR3 loop spans 15 amino acids. Per germline, CDR1 LNHDA and CDR2 SQIVND (reference sequence).

The V call is TRBV14, the J call TRBJ1-2; D uncertain. CDR3 length: 13 residues. Germline CDR1 is SGHDN and CDR2 is FVKESK. V was shortened by 4 bases and J by 0 bases, with 6 bases between the two germline ends. As DNA, the CDR3 is TGTGCCAGCAGCCGGAGCGCTAACTATGGCTACACCTTC. Its protein product is CASSRSANYGYTF.

The J gene is TRBJ2-7, the V gene TRBV7-9; perhaps TRBD1 as D (6 bases). This CDR3 region has 14 residues. Germline V gene lookup returns CDR1 SEHNR and CDR2 FQNEAQ (reference sequence). V gave up 2 bases and J gave up 3 bases, with 11 bases separating them. DNA of the CDR3: TGTGCCAGCAGCTTACGGACAGCCCTCTACGAGCAGTACTTC. This codes for CASSLRTALYEQYF.

The genes are TRBV6-2 or TRBV6-3 and TRBJ2-3, with TRBD2 matching over 14 bases. The CDR3 sequence is 20 residues long. V trimming: 0 bases; J trimming: 4 bases; junction bases outside the gene matches: 12. Germline-derived CDR1 and CDR2 are MNHEY and SVGEGT. The CDR3 region has the DNA TGTGCCAGCAGTTACTCGTTGATGGGGTGGACTAGCGGGAGGTCAGATACGCAGTATTTT. This sequence encodes CASSYSLMGWTSGRSDTQYF.

This sequence joins TRBV11-2 and TRBJ2-5; D gene ambiguous. The V gene's germline CDR1 is SGHAT and CDR2 FQNNGV. V gave up 5 bases and J gave up 5 bases, with 6 bases separating them. CDR3 length: 11 amino acids. CDR3 region: CASSHVETQYF. CDR3 bases: TGTGCCAGCAGCCATGTGGAGACCCAGTACTTC.

The gene calls are TRBV27 and TRBJ2-7; D is ambiguous. Between the trimmed V and J ends, which lost 3 bases and 3 bases, there was a span of 3 bases. The CDR3 sequence is 11 residues long. Germline V gene data show CDR1 as MNHEY and CDR2 as SMNVEV (reference sequence). DNA for the CDR3: TGTGCCAGCAGTTTTCGCTACGAGCAGTACTTC. Translation gives CASSFRYEQYF.

This CDR3 is CASSSAGEQPQHF. The CDR3 DNA sequence: TGTGCCAGCTCATCCGCAGGGGAGCAGCCCCAGCATTTT. The gene calls are TRBV18 and TRBJ1-5, with D maybe TRBD1 (6 bases). Germline V gene sequence: CDR1 KGHSH, CDR2 LQKENI. V was pared by 5 bases and J by 7 bases, with 12 bases between. CDR3 length: 13 amino acids.

The V call is TRBV7-8, the J call TRBJ2-7; TRBD1 might be the D (5 bases). With 4 bases removed from V and 1 base from J, the gap between germline ends came to 8 bases. Per the germline V gene, CDR1 is SGHVS and CDR2 is FQNEAQ. The length of the CDR3 is 13 residues. CDR3: CASSSRQSYEQYF. In nucleotides, the CDR3 is TGTGCCAGCAGCTCCCGACAGTCCTACGAGCAGTACTTC.

The chain joins TRBV13 to TRBJ2-7; 10 bases match TRBD2. In germline, CDR1 is PRHDT, CDR2 FYEKMQ (reference sequence). There are 19 residues in the CDR3. V lost 4 bases and J lost 5; bases outside the gene matches: 20. CDR3 loop: CASSSQGSGRAPSSHEQYF. DNA of the CDR3: TGTGCCAGCAGCTCCCAGGGGAGCGGGAGGGCCCCGAGTAGCCACGAGCAGTACTTC.

The chain is built from TRBV10-1 and TRBJ2-7, with TRBD1 identical over 8 bases. The CDR3 runs to 13 residues. CDR1 WNHNN and CDR2 SYGVQD come from the germline V gene (reference sequence). The V and J ends lost 5 bases and 6 bases, in that order; junction bases with no gene match: 6. Written as DNA, the CDR3 is TGCGCCAGCAGTTGGACAGGGCTCGGCGAGCAGTACTTC. This sequence encodes CASSWTGLGEQYF.

The chain is built from TRBV18 and TRBJ2-1, with D perhaps TRBD2 (5 bases). Germline CDR1 and CDR2: KGHSH and LQKENI. Deletions cut 3 bases from V and 8 bases from J, with 14 bases between. This CDR3 region has 14 residues. The DNA of the CDR3 is TGTGCCAGCTCACCTGGGCTAGCTGGGTATGAGCAGTTCTTC. It is translated as CASSPGLAGYEQFF.